These 15 T cell receptor beta chains were sequenced from one sample in a study of cytomegalovirus exposure and HLA in healthy donors. Data came from immunoSEQ multiplex PCR; TCRdb stores just in-frame clones and leaves some out. Of around 150,000 clones in the sample, about 88% were seen once. The sequencing sample was made of PBMCs. These receptors came from a man younger than 30 in good health and CMV-seronegative.

The V and J genes are TRBV15 and TRBJ1-5; 7 bases are a match to TRBD1. Germline loops: CDR1 LNHNV, CDR2 YYDKDF (reference sequence). This CDR3 is 12 amino acids long. Losses at the gene ends were 6 bases for V and 4 bases for J; bases not matched to a gene: 0. CDR3: CATRTGNQPQHF. The DNA for the CDR3 is TGTGCCACCAGGACAGGGAATCAGCCCCAGCATTTT.

This rearrangement joins TRBV5-1 to TRBJ1-1, with TRBD1 matching 7 bases. The CDR3 consists of 16 residues. From germline, CDR1 is SGHRS and CDR2 YFSETQ. V lost 4 bases, J lost 1 base, and 10 bases stayed unmatched. The CDR3 DNA reads as TGCGCCAGCAGCCCCCCTTTGACAGGGCAGAACACTGAAGCTTTCTTT. It specifies CASSPPLTGQNTEAFF.

The chain recombines TRBV19 with TRBJ2-5; 8 bases align to TRBD1. Germline CDR1 reads LNHDA; CDR2 reads SQIVND (reference sequence). V was clipped by 5 bases and J by 7 bases; unmatched bases: 9. The CDR3 length is 14 residues. The CDR3 spells CASSPLGTGRTQYF. The CDR3 region has the DNA TGTGCCAGTAGTCCCTTAGGGACAGGCAGGACCCAGTACTTC.

The CDR3 region has the DNA TGTGCCAGCAGTTACTCGAGGGGGTTAGGGCCCCAGCATTTT. This sequence encodes CASSYSRGLGPQHF. The chain links TRBV6-5 to TRBJ1-5; D possibly corresponds to TRBD1 (6 bases). Trimming left V 0 bases short and J 9 bases short, with 12 bases between. Germline values: CDR1 MNHEY, CDR2 SVGAGI. This CDR3 is 14 amino acids long.

The chain is built from TRBV7-6 and TRBJ2-2; 11 nucleotides match TRBD1. This CDR3 is built from 17 residues. Germline values: CDR1 SGHVS, CDR2 FNYEAQ. The trim removed 2 bases at V and 4 bases at J, leaving 6 bases unmatched. As DNA, the CDR3 is TGTGCCAGCAGCTTACAACCGGGACAGGGGGTCACCGGGGAGCTGTTTTTT. Its translation: CASSLQPGQGVTGELFF. The whole variable domain, remainder taken from reference TRBV7-6 and TRBJ2-2, is GAGVSQSPRYKVTKRGQDVALRCDPISGHVSLYWYRQALGQGPEFLTYFNYEAQQDKSGLPNDRFSAERPEGSISTLTIQRTEQRDSAMYRCASSLQPGQGVTGELFFGEGSRLTVL.

This chain links TRBV7-9 with TRBJ2-3, with 7 bases aligning to TRBD1. The CDR3 has 11 residues. V shed 5 bases, J shed 9 bases, and the junction held 2 bases outside the gene matches. The germline V gene encodes CDR1 SEHNR and CDR2 FQNEAQ (reference sequence). Written as DNA, the CDR3 is TGTGCCAGCAGCCCGACAGGGACGCAGTATTTT. This translates into CASSPTGTQYF.

This chain joins TRBV7-9 and TRBJ2-6, with TRBD1 identical over 9 bases. Germline V gene data show CDR1 as SEHNR and CDR2 as FQNEAQ (reference sequence). V lost 5 bases and J lost 0; bases outside the gene matches: 11. The CDR3 is made up of 19 amino acids. Here the CDR3 DNA reads TGTGCCAGCAGCGCAACCTGGGACAGGGAATTCTCTGGGGCCAACGTCCTGACTTTC. Encoded protein: CASSATWDREFSGANVLTF.

The V and J genes are TRBV7-8 and TRBJ1-2, with TRBD1 matching over 8 bases. CDR3 length: 15 residues. V lost 4 bases to trimming and J lost 6 bases; unmatched junction nucleotides: 10. Germline lookup yields CDR1 SGHVS and CDR2 FQNEAQ. In nucleotides, the CDR3 is TGTGCCAGCAGCTCAAACGGACAGGGACTCGATGGCTACACCTTC. It specifies CASSSNGQGLDGYTF.

The chain recombines TRBV4-1 with TRBJ2-5, with 8 bases lining up with TRBD1. The J segment lost 4 bases and the V segment lost 0 bases, leaving 7 bases of the junction unmatched. Per germline, CDR1 MGHRA and CDR2 YSYEKL. This CDR3 has 16 residues. The CDR3 here is CASSQDMGQDVETQYF. CDR3 nucleotide sequence: TGCGCCAGCAGCCAAGATATGGGACAGGACGTAGAGACCCAGTACTTC.

The chain combines TRBV2 with TRBJ2-1; a possible D gene is TRBD2 (6 bases). V dropped 9 bases and J dropped 7 bases, with 16 bases sitting between them. This CDR3 region has 13 residues. CDR1 is SNHLY and CDR2 is FYNNEI in the germline V gene. The CDR3 loop is CASKLLAGNEQFF. CDR3 nucleotide sequence: TGTGCCAGTAAATTACTAGCTGGTAATGAGCAGTTCTTC.

J is TRBJ2-2 and V is TRBV7-9; maybe TRBD1 (6 bases). The V end lost 5 bases, the J end lost 4 bases, and 20 bases lay between the germline ends. Germline V gives CDR1 SEHNR, CDR2 FQNEAQ (reference sequence). This CDR3 has 17 amino acids. Here the CDR3 DNA reads TGTGCCAGCAGCCATCGTAATTTACAGGGACCCACCGGGGAGCTGTTTTTT. As protein: CASSHRNLQGPTGELFF.

The rearrangement joins TRBV6-5 to TRBJ2-5; 9 bases line up with TRBD2. The V gene end was trimmed by 4 bases and the J gene end by 5 bases; junction bases not matched to a gene: 5. CDR1 and CDR2 from the germline V gene are MNHEY and SVGAGI. The CDR3 consists of 14 residues. The DNA of the CDR3 is TGTGCCAGCAGTTTGAAGCTAGCGGGGGAGACCCAGTACTTC. Its translation is CASSLKLAGETQYF.

The V call is TRBV19, the J call TRBJ1-2; 7 nucleotides line up with TRBD1. CDR1 and CDR2 (germline): LNHDA, SQIVND (reference sequence). V lost 3 bases and J lost 2; bases outside the gene matches: 9. The CDR3 sequence is 16 residues long. The CDR3 protein is CASSMERGPLNYGYTF. The DNA of the CDR3 is TGTGCCAGTAGTATGGAAAGGGGGCCCTTAAACTATGGCTACACCTTC.

This clone was picked up one time. V is TRBV4-3 and J is TRBJ2-1, with TRBD2 matching over 9 bases. The CDR3 length is 17 residues. CDR1 is LGHNA, CDR2 YSLEER, per germline. V was clipped by 0 bases and J by 1 base; unmatched bases: 4. For the CDR3, the DNA is TGCGCCAGCAGCCAAGAAGGTAGCGGGAGTTCCTACAATGAGCAGTTCTTC. This sequence encodes CASSQEGSGSSYNEQFF.

The gene calls are TRBV18 and TRBJ1-2; 8 positions agree with TRBD1. Germline CDR1 and CDR2: KGHSH and LQKENI. CDR3 size: 15 residues. J was trimmed by 4 bases and V by 4 bases; bases with no gene match: 8. CDR3 DNA: TGTGCCAGCTCACAATCACAGGGGGGCAGCTATGGCTACACCTTC. This encodes CASSQSQGGSYGYTF.